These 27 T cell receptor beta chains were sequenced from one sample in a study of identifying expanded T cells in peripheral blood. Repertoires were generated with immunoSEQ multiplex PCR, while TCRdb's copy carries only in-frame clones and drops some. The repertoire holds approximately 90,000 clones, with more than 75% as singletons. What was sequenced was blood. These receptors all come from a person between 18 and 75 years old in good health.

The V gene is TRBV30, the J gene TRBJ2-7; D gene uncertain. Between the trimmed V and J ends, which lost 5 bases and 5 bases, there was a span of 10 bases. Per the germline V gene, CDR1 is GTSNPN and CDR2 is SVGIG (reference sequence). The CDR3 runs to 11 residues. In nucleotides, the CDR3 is TGTGCCTGGGAGGTAAGGAACGAGCAGTACTTC. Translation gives CAWEVRNEQYF. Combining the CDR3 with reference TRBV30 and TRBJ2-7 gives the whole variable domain SQTIHQWPATLVQPVGSPLSLECTVEGTSNPNLYWYRQAAGRGLQLLFYSVGIGQISSEVPQNLSASRPQDRQFILSSKKLLLSDSGFYLCAWEVRNEQYFGPGTRLTVT.

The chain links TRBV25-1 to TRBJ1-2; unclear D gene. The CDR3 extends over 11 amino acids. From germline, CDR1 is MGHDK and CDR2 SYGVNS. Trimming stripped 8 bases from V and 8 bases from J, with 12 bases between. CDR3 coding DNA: TGTGCCAGCCTTCATAACTCGGGCTACACCTTC. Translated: CASLHNSGYTF.

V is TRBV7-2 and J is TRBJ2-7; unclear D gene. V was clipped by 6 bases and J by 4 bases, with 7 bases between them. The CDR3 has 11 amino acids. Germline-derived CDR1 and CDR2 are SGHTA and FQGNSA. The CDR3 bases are TGTGCCAGCAGTCAGCGATACGAGCAGTACTTC. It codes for CASSQRYEQYF.

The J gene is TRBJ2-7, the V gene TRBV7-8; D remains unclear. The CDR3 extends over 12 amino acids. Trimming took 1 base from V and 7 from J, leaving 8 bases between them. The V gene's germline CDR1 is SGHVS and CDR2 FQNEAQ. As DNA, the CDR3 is TGTGCCAGCAGCTTAGTCTCGCGGGAGCAGTACTTC. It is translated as CASSLVSREQYF.

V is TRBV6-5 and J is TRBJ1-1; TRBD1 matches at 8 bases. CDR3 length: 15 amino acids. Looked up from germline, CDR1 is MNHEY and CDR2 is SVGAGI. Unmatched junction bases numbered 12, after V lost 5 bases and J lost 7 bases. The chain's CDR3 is CASSPGTGLRHEAFF. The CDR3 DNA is TGTGCCAGCAGTCCCGGGACAGGACTTAGACATGAAGCTTTCTTT.

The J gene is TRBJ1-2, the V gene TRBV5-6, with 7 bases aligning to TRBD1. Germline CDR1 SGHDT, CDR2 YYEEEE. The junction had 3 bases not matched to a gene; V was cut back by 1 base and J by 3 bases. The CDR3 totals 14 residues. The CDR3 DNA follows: TGTGCCAGCAGCTTGAGGGGGCCTGACTATGGCTACACCTTC. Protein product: CASSLRGPDYGYTF.

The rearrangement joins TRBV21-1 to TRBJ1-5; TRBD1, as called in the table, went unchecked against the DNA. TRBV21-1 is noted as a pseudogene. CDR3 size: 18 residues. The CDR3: CARARLDRDGGSNQPQHF. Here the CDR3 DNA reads TGTGCCAGAGCAAGACTGGACAGGGATGGAGGAAGCAATCAGCCCCAGCATTTT.

CDR3: CASSPRVELNTEAFF. As DNA, the CDR3 is TGCGCCAGCAGCCCCCGAGTCGAGTTGAACACTGAAGCTTTCTTT. The gene calls are TRBV4-3 and TRBJ1-1; no reliable D call. CDR1 and CDR2 from the germline V gene are LGHNA and YSLEER. CDR3 length equals 15 residues. The germline V and J ends were trimmed by 4 bases and 0 bases, with 12 bases remaining between them.

DNA for the CDR3: TGTGCCAGCAGCCGGATAGGGACTAATGAAAAACTGTTTTTT. Its translation is CASSRIGTNEKLFF. The chain carries TRBV5-4 and TRBJ1-4; D gene unclear. This CDR3 is built from 14 residues. With 4 bases removed from V and 2 bases from J, the gap between germline ends came to 9 bases. The germline gives CDR1 SGHNT, CDR2 YYREEE (reference sequence). Full variable domain (rest looked up from reference TRBV5-4 and TRBJ1-4): ETGVTQSPTHLIKTRGQQVTLRCSSQSGHNTVSWYQQALGQGPQFIFQYYREEENGRGNFPPRFSGLQFPNYSSELNVNALELDDSALYLCASSRIGTNEKLFFGSGTQLSVL.

CDR3 nucleotide sequence: TGCAGCGTTGGACGTCTTGAAGCTTTCTTT. As protein: CSVGRLEAFF. The genes are TRBV29-1 and TRBJ1-1; D gene ambiguous. Germline V gene data show CDR1 as SQVTM and CDR2 as ANQGSEA. V was shortened by 4 bases and J by 7 bases, with 7 bases between the two germline ends. This CDR3 contains 10 residues.

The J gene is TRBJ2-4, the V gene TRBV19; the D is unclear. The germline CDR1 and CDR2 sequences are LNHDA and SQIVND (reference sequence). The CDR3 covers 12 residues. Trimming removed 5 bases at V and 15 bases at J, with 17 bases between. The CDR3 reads CASSSDVRERYF. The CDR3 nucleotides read TGTGCCAGTAGTTCCGACGTAAGAGAACGGTACTTC.

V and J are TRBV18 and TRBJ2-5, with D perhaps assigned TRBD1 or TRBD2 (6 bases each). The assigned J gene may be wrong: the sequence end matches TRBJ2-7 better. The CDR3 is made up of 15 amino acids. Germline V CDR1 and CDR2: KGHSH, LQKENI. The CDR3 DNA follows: TGTGCCAGCTCCCGTGGAGGGGGGACCTCCTACGAGCAGTACTTC. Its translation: CASSRGGGTSYEQYF.

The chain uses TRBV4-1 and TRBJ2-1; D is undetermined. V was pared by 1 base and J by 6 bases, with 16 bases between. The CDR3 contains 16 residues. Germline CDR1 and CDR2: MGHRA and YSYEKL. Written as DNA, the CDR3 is TGCGCCAGCAGCCAAGGGCACGTGAGGTTCCTCAATGAGCAGTTCTTC. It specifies CASSQGHVRFLNEQFF.

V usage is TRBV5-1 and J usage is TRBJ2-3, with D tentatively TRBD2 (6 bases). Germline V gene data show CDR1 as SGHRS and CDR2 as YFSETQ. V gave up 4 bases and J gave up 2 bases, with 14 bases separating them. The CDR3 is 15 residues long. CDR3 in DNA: TGCGCCAGCAGCGACCCGGGGGTTATCACAGATACGCAGTATTTT. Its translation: CASSDPGVITDTQYF.

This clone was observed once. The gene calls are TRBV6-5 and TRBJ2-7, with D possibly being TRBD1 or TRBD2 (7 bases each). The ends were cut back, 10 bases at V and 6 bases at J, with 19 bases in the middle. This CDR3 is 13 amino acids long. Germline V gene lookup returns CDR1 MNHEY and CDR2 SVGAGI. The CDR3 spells CATYDREGVEQYF. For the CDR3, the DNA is TGTGCCACTTACGACAGGGAGGGGGTCGAGCAGTACTTC.

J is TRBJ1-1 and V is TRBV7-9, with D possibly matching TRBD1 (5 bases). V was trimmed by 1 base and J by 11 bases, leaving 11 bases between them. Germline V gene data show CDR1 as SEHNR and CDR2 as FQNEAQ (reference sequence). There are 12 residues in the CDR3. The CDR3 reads CASSLGRGLAFF. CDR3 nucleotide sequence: TGTGCCAGCAGCTTAGGTCGGGGCTTGGCTTTCTTT. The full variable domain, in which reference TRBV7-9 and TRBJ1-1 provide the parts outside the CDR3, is DTGVSQNPRHKITKRGQNVTFRCDPISEHNRLYWYRQTLGQGPEFLTYFQNEAQLEKSRLLSDRFSAERPKGSFSTLEIQRTEQGDSAMYLCASSLGRGLAFFGQGTRLTVV.

This CDR3 reads CASSARQTTNEKLFF. In DNA, the CDR3 is TGTGCCAGCAGCGCTAGACAGACAACTAATGAAAAACTGTTTTTT. The chain employs TRBV7-9 and TRBJ1-4; D possibly corresponds to TRBD1 (5 bases). Trimming pared 5 bases from V and 0 bases from J, leaving 10 bases between. This CDR3 has 15 residues. Germline values: CDR1 SEHNR, CDR2 FQNEAQ (reference sequence).

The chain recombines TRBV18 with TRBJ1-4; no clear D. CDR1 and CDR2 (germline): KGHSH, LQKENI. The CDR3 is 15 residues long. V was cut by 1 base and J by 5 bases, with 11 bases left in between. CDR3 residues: CASSPLTATNEKLFF. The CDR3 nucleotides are TGTGCCAGCTCACCACTAACAGCCACAAATGAAAAACTGTTTTTT.

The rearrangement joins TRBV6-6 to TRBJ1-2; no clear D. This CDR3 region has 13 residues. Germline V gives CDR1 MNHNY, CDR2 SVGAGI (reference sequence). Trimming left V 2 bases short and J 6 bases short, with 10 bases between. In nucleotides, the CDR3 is TGTGCCAGCAGTTACCAGGACGGTGATGGCTACACCTTC. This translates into CASSYQDGDGYTF.

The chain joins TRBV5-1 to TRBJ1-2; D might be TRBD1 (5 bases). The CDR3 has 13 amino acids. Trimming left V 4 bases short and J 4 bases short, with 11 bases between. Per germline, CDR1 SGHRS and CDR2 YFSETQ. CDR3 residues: CASSPDRSYGYTF. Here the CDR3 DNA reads TGCGCCAGCAGCCCAGACAGATCCTATGGCTACACCTTC.

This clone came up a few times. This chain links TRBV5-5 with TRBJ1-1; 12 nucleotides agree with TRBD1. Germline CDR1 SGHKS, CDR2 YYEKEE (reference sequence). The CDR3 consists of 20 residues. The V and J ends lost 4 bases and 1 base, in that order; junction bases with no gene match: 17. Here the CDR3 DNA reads TGTGCCAGCAGCGTAAGTCCCGGGACAGGGGGCAGGCAAAAGAACACTGAAGCTTTCTTT. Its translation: CASSVSPGTGGRQKNTEAFF.

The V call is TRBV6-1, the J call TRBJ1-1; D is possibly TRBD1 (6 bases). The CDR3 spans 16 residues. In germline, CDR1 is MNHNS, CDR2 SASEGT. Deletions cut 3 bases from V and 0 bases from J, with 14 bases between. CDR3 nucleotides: TGTGCCAGCAGTGAGACCCTATACAGGGTGAACACTGAAGCTTTCTTT. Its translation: CASSETLYRVNTEAFF.

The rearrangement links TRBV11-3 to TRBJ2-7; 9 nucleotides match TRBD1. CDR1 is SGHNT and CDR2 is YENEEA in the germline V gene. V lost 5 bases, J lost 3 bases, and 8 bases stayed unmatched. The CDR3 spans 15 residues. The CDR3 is CASSRAGTGLYEQYF. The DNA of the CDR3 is TGTGCCAGCAGCCGCGCCGGGACAGGGCTCTACGAGCAGTACTTC.

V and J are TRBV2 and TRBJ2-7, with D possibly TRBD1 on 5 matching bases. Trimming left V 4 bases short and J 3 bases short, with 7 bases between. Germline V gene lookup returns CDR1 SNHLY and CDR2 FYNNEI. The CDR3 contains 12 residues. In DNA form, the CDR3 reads TGTGCCAGCAGTGGACAGATCTACGAGCAGTACTTC. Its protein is CASSGQIYEQYF.

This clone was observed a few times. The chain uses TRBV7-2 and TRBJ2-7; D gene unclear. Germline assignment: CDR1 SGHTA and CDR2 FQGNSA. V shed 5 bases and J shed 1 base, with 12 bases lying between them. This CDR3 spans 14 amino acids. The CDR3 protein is CASSPTLESYEQYF. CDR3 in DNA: TGTGCCAGCAGCCCAACCCTGGAGTCCTACGAGCAGTACTTC.

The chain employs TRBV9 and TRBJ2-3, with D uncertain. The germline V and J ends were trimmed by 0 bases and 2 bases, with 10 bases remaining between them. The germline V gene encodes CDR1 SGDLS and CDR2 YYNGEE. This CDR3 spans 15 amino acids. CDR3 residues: CASSVASASTDTQYF. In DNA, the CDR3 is TGTGCCAGCAGCGTAGCTAGTGCTTCCACAGATACGCAGTATTTT.

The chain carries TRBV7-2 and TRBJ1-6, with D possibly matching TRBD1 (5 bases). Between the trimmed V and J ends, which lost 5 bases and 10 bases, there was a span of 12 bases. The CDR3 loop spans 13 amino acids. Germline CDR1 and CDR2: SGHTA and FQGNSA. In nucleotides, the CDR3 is TGTGCCAGCAGCACGGGACCGGACTCACCCCTCCACTTT. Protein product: CASSTGPDSPLHF. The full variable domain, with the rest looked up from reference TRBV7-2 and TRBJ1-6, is GAGVSQSPSNKVTEKGKDVELRCDPISGHTALYWYRQSLGQGLEFLIYFQGNSAPDKSGLPSDRFSAERTGGSVSTLTIQRTQQEDSAVYLCASSTGPDSPLHFGNGTRLTVT.